The present T cell receptor beta chain was sequenced within a study of T-cell memory formation after mild COVID-19. Study-level background: TCR clusters largely stayed donor specific. Study-wide findings and caveats: CD4+ clones that contracted lay mainly in CM and EM; CD8+ ones lay in EMRA. Nothing confirmed that second-wave clones peaking on day 37 were specific for SARS-CoV-2.

Sample barcodes and UMIs were carried by the TCR alpha and TCR beta cDNA libraries that 5'RACE generated with constant-segment primers. TCRdb ran MiXCR on the 5' RACE reads and lists one entry per CDR3 protein. Of about 90,000 distinct CDR3 sequences listed, more than 10% were seen once; the top ten hold about 28%. Germline V lookup: CDR1 SEHNR, CDR2 FQNEAQ (reference sequence). The CDR3 extends over 22 amino acids. The V and J ends lost 5 bases and 0 bases, in that order; junction bases with no gene match: 27. Concerning this clonotype: Antigen unknown.

The genes are TRBV7-9 and TRBJ1-1; 7 bases align to TRBD1. The material sequenced was PBMCs or a T cell subset sorted from them (not recorded which). The source of this sequence is an adult woman who had mild COVID-19 (a few samples of this study predate the infection). Cell type and time point are not known. The CDR3 DNA sequence: TGTGCCAGCAGCACGCCATCTCCCGGGACAGTAGGGTACAACGATGTGAACACTGAAGCTTTCTTT. Translation gives CASSTPSPGTVGYNDVNTEAFF.